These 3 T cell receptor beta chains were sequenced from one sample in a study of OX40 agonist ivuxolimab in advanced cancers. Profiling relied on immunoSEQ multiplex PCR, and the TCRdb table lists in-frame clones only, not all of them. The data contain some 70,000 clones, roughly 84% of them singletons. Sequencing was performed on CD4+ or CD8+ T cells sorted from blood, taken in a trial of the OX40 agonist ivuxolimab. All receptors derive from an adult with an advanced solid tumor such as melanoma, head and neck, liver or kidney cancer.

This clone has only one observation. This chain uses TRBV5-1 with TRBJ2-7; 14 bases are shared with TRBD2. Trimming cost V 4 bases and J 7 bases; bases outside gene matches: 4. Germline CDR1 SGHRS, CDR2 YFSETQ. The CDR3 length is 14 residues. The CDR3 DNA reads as TGCGCCAGCAGCCGGACTAGCGGGGGGCGGGAGCAGTACTTC. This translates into CASSRTSGGREQYF.

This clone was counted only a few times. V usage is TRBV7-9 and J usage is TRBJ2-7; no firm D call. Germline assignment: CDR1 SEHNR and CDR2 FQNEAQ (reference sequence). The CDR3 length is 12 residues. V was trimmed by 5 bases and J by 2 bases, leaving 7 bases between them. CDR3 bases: TGTGCCAGCAGCCTCGCCCCCTACGAGCAGTACTTC. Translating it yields CASSLAPYEQYF.

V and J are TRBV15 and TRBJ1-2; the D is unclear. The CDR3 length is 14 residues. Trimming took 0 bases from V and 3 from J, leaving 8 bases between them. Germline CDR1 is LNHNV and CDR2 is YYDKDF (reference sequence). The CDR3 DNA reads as TGTGCCACCAGCAGAGATTTGGAGTACTATGGCTACACCTTC. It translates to CATSRDLEYYGYTF.